This T cell receptor beta chain was identified during a study of T cell responses to AZD1222 COVID-19 vaccine. As for this clone: Its antigen is unidentified.

Trimming shortened V by 4 bases and J by 7 bases, and 18 bases separated the two germline ends. The CDR3 is made up of 15 amino acids. CDR1 KGHDR and CDR2 SFDVKD come from the germline V gene. Only in-frame clones appear in the TCRdb table, and some are missing; sequencing was by immunoSEQ multiplex PCR. The table records around 210,000 clones, approximately 94% of them present only once. Regarding the study as a whole: Donor demographics were predominantly white British with a female majority; clonal diversity may be underestimated.

This sequence originates from an adult who received the MenACWY meningococcal vaccine as a control. Here the sequenced sample was peripheral blood, taken 28 days after the second dose of the MenACWY control vaccine. The chain recombines TRBV24-1 with TRBJ2-5, with D tentatively TRBD1 or TRBD2 (5 bases each). CDR3 DNA: TGTGCCACCAGTGACCGACGGTCCGAGGGGAGGACCCAGTACTTC. Protein sequence: CATSDRRSEGRTQYF.